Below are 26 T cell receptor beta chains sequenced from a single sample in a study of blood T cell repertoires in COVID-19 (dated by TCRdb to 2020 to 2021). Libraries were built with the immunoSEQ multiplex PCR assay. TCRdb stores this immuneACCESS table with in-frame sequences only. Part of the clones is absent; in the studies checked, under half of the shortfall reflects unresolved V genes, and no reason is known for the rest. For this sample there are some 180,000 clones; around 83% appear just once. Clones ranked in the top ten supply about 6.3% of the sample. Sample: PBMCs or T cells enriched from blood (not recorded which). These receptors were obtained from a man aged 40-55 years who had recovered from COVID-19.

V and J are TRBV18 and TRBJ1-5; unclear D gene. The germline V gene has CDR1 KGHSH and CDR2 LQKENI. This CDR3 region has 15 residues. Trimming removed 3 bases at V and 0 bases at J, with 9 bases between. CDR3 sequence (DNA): TGTGCCAGCTCACCCGACACCCATAGCAATCAGCCCCAGCATTTT. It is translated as CASSPDTHSNQPQHF.

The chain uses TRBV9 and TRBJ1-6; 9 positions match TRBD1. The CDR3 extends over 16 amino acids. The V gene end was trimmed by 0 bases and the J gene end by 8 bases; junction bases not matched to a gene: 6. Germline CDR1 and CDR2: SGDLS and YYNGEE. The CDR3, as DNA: TGTGCCAGCAGCGTAGGACCGGGACAGGGAGATTCACCCCTCCACTTT. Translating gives CASSVGPGQGDSPLHF.

Here the CDR3 reads CASSQEAGRGRNQPQHF. The DNA for the CDR3 is TGTGCCAGCAGCCAAGAGGCAGGCAGGGGGCGGAATCAGCCCCAGCATTTT. V is TRBV3-1 (or the pseudogene TRBV3-2) and J is TRBJ1-5, with 8 positions matching TRBD1. The CDR3 has 17 amino acids. V was clipped by 0 bases and J by 4 bases; unmatched bases: 8. Germline CDR1 is LGHDT and CDR2 is YNNKEL (reference sequence).

CDR3 protein: CASSPLRDYYNEQFF. The CDR3 coding sequence is TGTGCCAGCAGCCCACTCCGGGACTACTACAATGAGCAGTTCTTC. V is TRBV7-9 and J is TRBJ2-1, with 7 bases identical to TRBD2. Germline loops: CDR1 SEHNR, CDR2 FQNEAQ (reference sequence). This CDR3 contains 15 residues. V lost 5 bases to trimming and J lost 3 bases; unmatched junction nucleotides: 7. The complete variable domain, with remaining parts taken from reference TRBV7-9 and TRBJ2-1, reads DTGVSQNPRHKITKRGQNVTFRCDPISEHNRLYWYRQTLGQGPEFLTYFQNEAQLEKSRLLSDRFSAERPKGSFSTLEIQRTEQGDSAMYLCASSPLRDYYNEQFFGPGTRLTVL.

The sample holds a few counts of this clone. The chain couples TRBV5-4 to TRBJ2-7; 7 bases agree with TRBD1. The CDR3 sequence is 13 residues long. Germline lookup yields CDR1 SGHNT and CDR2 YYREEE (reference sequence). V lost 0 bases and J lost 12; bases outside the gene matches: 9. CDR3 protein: CASSLAGTAYLYF. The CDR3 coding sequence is TGTGCCAGCAGCTTGGCAGGGACAGCTTATTTGTACTTC.

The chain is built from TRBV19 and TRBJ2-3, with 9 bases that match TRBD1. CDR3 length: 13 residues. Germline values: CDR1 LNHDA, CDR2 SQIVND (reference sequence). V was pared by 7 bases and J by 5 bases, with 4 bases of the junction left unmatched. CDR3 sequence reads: CASMGQGKDTQYF. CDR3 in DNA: TGTGCCAGTATGGGACAGGGCAAAGATACGCAGTATTTT.

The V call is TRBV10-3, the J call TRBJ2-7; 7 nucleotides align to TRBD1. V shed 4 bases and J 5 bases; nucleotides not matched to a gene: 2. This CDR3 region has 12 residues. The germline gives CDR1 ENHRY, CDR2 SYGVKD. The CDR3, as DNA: TGTGCCATCAGTGTCCAGGGGGACGAGCAGTACTTC. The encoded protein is CAISVQGDEQYF.

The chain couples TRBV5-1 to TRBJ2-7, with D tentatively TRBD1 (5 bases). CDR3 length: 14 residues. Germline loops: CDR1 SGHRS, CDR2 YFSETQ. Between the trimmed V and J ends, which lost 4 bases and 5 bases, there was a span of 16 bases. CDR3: CASSLLRTNNEQYF. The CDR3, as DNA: TGCGCCAGCAGCCTCCTCAGGACAAACAACGAGCAGTACTTC.

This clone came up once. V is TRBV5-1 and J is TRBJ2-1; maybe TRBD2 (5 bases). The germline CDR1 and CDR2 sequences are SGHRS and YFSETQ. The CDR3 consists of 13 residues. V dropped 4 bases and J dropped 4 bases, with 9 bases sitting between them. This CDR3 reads CASSGGGYNEQFF. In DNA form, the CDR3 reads TGCGCCAGCAGCGGTGGAGGATACAATGAGCAGTTCTTC.

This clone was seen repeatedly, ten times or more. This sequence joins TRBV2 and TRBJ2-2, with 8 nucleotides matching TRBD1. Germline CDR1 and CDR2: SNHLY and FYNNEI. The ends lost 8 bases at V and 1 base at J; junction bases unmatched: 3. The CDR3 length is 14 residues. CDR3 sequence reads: CASGQGGNTGELFF. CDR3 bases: TGTGCCAGCGGACAGGGAGGGAACACCGGGGAGCTGTTTTTT.

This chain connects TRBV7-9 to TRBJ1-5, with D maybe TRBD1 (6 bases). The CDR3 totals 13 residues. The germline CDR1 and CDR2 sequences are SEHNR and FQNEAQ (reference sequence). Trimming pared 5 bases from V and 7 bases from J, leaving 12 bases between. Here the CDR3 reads CASSPQGQQPQHF. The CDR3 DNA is TGTGCCAGCAGCCCACAGGGTCAGCAGCCCCAGCATTTT. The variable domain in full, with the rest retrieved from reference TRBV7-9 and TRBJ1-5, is DTGVSQNPRHKITKRGQNVTFRCDPISEHNRLYWYRQTLGQGPEFLTYFQNEAQLEKSRLLSDRFSAERPKGSFSTLEIQRTEQGDSAMYLCASSPQGQQPQHFGDGTRLSIL.

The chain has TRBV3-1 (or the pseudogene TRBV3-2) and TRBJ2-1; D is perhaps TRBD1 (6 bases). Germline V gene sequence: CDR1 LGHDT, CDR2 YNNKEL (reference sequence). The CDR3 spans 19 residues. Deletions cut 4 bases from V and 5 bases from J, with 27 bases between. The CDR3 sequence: CASSRQIGVTGTLHNEQFF. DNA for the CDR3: TGTGCCAGCAGCCGACAAATCGGAGTCACAGGGACACTACACAATGAGCAGTTCTTC.

The CDR3 DNA reads TGTGCCAGTAGTATAGATATTCGGGGGTCCGGGGCCAACGTCCTGACTTTC. Its translation: CASSIDIRGSGANVLTF. The chain joins TRBV19 to TRBJ2-6; D is perhaps TRBD2 (6 bases). This CDR3 spans 17 amino acids. V gave up 0 bases and J gave up 4 bases, with 13 bases separating them. Per the germline V gene, CDR1 is LNHDA and CDR2 is SQIVND (reference sequence).

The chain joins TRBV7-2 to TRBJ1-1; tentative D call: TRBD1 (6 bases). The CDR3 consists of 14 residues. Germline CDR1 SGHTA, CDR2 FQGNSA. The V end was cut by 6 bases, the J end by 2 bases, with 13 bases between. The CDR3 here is CASRFGQLNTEAFF. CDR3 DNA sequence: TGTGCCAGCAGATTCGGACAGCTAAACACTGAAGCTTTCTTT.

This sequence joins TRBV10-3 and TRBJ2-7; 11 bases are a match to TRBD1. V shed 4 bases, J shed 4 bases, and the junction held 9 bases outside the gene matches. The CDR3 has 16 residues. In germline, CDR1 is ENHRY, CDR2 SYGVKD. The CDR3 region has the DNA TGTGCCATCAGTGCTCCGGGACAGGGGGGAGGGTACGAGCAGTACTTC. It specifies CAISAPGQGGGYEQYF.

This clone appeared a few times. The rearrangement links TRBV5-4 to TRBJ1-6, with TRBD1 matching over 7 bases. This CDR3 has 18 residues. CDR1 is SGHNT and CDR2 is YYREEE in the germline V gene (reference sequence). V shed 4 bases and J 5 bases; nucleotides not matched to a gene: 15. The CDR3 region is CASSVGLKHRGNNSPLHF. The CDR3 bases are TGTGCCAGCAGCGTAGGACTCAAGCACAGGGGAAATAATTCACCCCTCCACTTT.

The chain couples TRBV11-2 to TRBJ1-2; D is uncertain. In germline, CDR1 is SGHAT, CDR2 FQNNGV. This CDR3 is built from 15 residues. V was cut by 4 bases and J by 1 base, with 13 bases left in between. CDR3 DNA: TGTGCCAGCAGCTCGCTACAACAGAATAACTATGGCTACACCTTC. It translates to CASSSLQQNNYGYTF. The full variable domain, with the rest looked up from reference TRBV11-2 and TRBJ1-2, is EAGVAQSPRYKIIEKRQSVAFWCNPISGHATLYWYQQILGQGPKLLIQFQNNGVVDDSQLPKDRFSAERLKGVDSTLKIQPAKLEDSAVYLCASSSLQQNNYGYTFGSGTRLTVV.

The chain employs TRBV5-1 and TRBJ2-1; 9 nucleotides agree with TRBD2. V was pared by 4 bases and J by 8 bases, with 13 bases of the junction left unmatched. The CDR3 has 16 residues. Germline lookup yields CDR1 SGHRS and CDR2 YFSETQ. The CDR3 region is CASSRGGGGASDEQFF. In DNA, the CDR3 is TGCGCCAGCAGCAGGGGCGGCGGGGGGGCTTCGGATGAGCAGTTCTTC.

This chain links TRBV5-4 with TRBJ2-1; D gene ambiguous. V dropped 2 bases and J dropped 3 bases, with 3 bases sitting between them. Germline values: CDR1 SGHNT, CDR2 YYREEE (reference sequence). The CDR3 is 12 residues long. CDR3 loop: CASSFSYNEQFF. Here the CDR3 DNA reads TGTGCCAGCAGCTTCAGCTACAATGAGCAGTTCTTC.

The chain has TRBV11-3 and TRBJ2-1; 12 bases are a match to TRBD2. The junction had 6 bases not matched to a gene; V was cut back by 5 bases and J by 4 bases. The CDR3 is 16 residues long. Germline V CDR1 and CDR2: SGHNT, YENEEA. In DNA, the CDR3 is TGTGCCAGCAGCCTCGGAGGACTAGCGGGGTACAATGAGCAGTTCTTC. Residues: CASSLGGLAGYNEQFF. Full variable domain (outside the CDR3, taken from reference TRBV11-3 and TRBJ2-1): EAGVVQSPRYKIIEKKQPVAFWCNPISGHNTLYWYLQNLGQGPELLIRYENEEAVDDSQLPKDRFSAERLKGVDSTLKIQPAELGDSAVYLCASSLGGLAGYNEQFFGPGTRLTVL.

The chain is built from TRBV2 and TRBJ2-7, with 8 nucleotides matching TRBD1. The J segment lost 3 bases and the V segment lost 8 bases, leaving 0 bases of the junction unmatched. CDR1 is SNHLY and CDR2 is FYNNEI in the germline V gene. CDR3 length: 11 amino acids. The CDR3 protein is CASGQGYEQYF. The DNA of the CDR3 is TGTGCCAGCGGACAGGGCTACGAGCAGTACTTC.

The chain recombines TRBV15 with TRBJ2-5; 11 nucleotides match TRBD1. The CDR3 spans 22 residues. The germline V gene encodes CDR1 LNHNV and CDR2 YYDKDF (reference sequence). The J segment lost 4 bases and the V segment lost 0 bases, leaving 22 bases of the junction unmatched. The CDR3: CATSRDSPSPGQGVMSVETQYF. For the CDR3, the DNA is TGTGCCACCAGCAGAGATTCTCCGTCGCCGGGACAGGGGGTGATGTCGGTAGAGACCCAGTACTTC.

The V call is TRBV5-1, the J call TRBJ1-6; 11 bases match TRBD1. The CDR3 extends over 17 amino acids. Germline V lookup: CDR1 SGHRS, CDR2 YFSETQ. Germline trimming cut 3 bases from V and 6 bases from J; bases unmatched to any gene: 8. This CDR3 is CASSYMGQGVVNSPLHF. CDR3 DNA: TGCGCCAGCAGCTACATGGGACAGGGGGTCGTTAATTCACCCCTCCACTTT.

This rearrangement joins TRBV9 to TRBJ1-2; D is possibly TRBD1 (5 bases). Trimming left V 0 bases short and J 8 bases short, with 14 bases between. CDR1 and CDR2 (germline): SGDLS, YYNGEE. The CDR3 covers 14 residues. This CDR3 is CASSVAMAGMGYTF. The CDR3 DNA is TGTGCCAGCAGCGTAGCGATGGCAGGGATGGGCTACACCTTC.

CDR3 coding DNA: TGTGCCACCACTGGGGGAGGCTCAGGCACTGAAGCTTTCTTT. Its translation: CATTGGGSGTEAFF. This rearrangement joins TRBV2 to TRBJ1-1; perhaps TRBD1 as D (5 bases). The ends were cut back, 10 bases at V and 4 bases at J, with 19 bases in the middle. This CDR3 has 14 residues. Germline CDR1 reads SNHLY; CDR2 reads FYNNEI. Full variable domain (rest looked up from reference TRBV2 and TRBJ1-1): EPEVTQTPSHQVTQMGQEVILRCVPISNHLYFYWYRQILGQKVEFLVSFYNNEISEKSEIFDDQFSVERPDGSNFTLKIRSTKLEDSAMYFCATTGGGSGTEAFFGQGTRLTVV.

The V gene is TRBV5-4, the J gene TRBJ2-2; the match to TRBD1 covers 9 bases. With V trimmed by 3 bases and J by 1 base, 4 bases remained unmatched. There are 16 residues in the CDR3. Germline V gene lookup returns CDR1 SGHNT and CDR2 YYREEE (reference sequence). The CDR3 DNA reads TGTGCCAGCAGCTACCCGGGACAGGGGAACACCGGGGAGCTGTTTTTT. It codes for CASSYPGQGNTGELFF.